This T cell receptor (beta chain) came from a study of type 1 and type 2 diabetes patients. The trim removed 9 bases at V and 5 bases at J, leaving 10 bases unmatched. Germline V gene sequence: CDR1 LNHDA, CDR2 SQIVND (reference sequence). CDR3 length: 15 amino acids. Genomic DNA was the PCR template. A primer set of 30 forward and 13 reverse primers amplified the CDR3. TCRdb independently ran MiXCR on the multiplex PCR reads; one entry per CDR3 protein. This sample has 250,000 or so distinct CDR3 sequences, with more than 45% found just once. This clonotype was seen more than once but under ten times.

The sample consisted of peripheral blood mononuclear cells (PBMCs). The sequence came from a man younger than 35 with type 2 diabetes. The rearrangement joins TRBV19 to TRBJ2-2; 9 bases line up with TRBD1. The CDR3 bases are TGTGCCAGCAAAACCGGGACAGGGACAACCGGGGAGCTGTTTTTT. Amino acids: CASKTGTGTTGELFF.